One sample yielded the 29 T cell receptor beta chains listed below, sequenced in a study of molecular identifiers for immune sequencing clone quantification. TCRdb reanalysed the PCR reads using MiXCR and keeps one entry per CDR3 protein. Of approximately 630,000 distinct CDR3 sequences listed, over 25% are singletons. Sequencing was performed on naive CD8+ T cells from blood, with Jurkat cell RNA spiked in. Subset here: FACS-sorted CD8+CD4-CCR7+CD45RA+ naive T cells. The receptors originated from a human donor in good health. Some libraries in this study had Jurkat cell RNA spiked in.

The chain has TRBV7-9 and TRBJ1-5; D may be TRBD1 (5 bases). Germline V gene data show CDR1 as SEHNR and CDR2 as FQNEAQ (reference sequence). This CDR3 comprises 13 residues. V lost 5 bases, J lost 16 bases, and 21 bases lay in between. CDR3 protein: CASSPNGLGTTHF. Written as DNA, the CDR3 is TGTGCCAGCAGCCCCAACGGCTTAGGGACGACACATTTT.

This clonotype was seen ten or more times. The V call is TRBV20-1, the J call TRBJ2-7; 16 nucleotides line up with TRBD2. The V gene end was trimmed by 3 bases and the J gene end by 4 bases; junction bases not matched to a gene: 3. The CDR3 spans 15 residues. Germline lookup yields CDR1 DFQATT and CDR2 SNEGSKA (reference sequence). The CDR3, as DNA: TGCAGTGCTAGGGGACTAGCGGGAGGGTGGTACGAGCAGTACTTC. Translating it yields CSARGLAGGWYEQYF.

The sample holds many counts of this clonotype. This rearrangement joins TRBV20-1 to TRBJ2-7; no reliable D call. There are 11 residues in the CDR3. CDR1 is DFQATT, CDR2 SNEGSKA, per germline (reference sequence). V was shortened by 6 bases and J by 5 bases, with 11 bases between the two germline ends. The CDR3 DNA sequence: TGCAGTGCGCTAGTATACCACGAGCAGTACTTC. This gives the protein CSALVYHEQYF.

This rearrangement joins TRBV12-3 or TRBV12-4 to TRBJ2-2; no definite D call. Trimming removed 3 bases at V and 2 bases at J, with 7 bases between. CDR3 size: 14 residues. CDR3 in DNA: TGTGCCAGCAGTTTCATAGAAAACACCGGGGAGCTGTTTTTT. Amino acid sequence: CASSFIENTGELFF.

The chain combines TRBV6-6 with TRBJ2-7, with TRBD1 matching 7 bases. Looked up from germline, CDR1 is MNHNY and CDR2 is SVGAGI (reference sequence). This CDR3 has 15 amino acids. With V trimmed by 5 bases and J by 0 bases, 7 bases remained unmatched. The CDR3 here is CASSEDRPLSYEQYF. CDR3 nucleotides: TGTGCCAGCAGTGAGGACAGGCCCCTCTCCTACGAGCAGTACTTC.

The chain combines TRBV20-1 with TRBJ2-7; 11 nucleotides line up with TRBD2. The germline V gene has CDR1 DFQATT and CDR2 SNEGSKA (reference sequence). The ends lost 6 bases at V and 0 bases at J; junction bases unmatched: 4. The CDR3 is 14 amino acids. The CDR3 region is CSASSGRNSYEQYF. The CDR3 DNA is TGCAGTGCGTCTAGCGGGAGGAACTCCTACGAGCAGTACTTC.

The chain carries TRBV10-3 and TRBJ2-2; tentative D call: TRBD2 (5 bases). The CDR3 totals 15 residues. Germline lookup yields CDR1 ENHRY and CDR2 SYGVKD. V lost 6 bases, J lost 3 bases, and 14 bases lay in between. CDR3 sequence: CAISTEKDYTGELFF. DNA of the CDR3: TGTGCCATCAGCACAGAAAAGGACTACACCGGGGAGCTGTTTTTT.

This clonotype was counted ten times or more. The rearrangement links TRBV28 to TRBJ2-2, with 9 bases aligning to TRBD2. The germline CDR1 and CDR2 sequences are MDHEN and SYDVKM. V shed 4 bases, J shed 6 bases, and the junction held 9 bases outside the gene matches. This CDR3 is 16 amino acids long. The CDR3 DNA reads TGTGCCAGCAGTTGGATAGCGGGAGTGCCTGCCGGGGAGCTGTTTTTT. It is translated as CASSWIAGVPAGELFF.

This clonotype was counted a few times. The genes are TRBV5-5 and TRBJ1-6; 7 bases match TRBD1. Germline trimming cut 1 base from V and 7 bases from J; bases unmatched to any gene: 5. Germline-derived CDR1 and CDR2 are SGHKS and YYEKEE (reference sequence). The CDR3 consists of 15 residues. The CDR3 is CASSLRGRENSPLHF. In nucleotides, the CDR3 is TGTGCCAGCAGCTTGAGGGGGCGCGAGAATTCACCCCTCCACTTT.

Turning to this clonotype: Just one base apart from a much larger clone, this may be a read error. This chain uses TRBV19 with TRBJ1-5; D call uncertain. V shed 6 bases and J shed 0 bases, with 12 bases lying between them. The CDR3 loop spans 15 amino acids. The germline gives CDR1 LNHDA, CDR2 SQIVND (reference sequence). CDR3 residues: CASRWRLGSNQPQHF. The DNA for the CDR3 is TGTGCCAGTAGGTGGCGATTGGGTAGCAATCAGCCCCAGCATTTT.

The sample holds many counts of this clonotype. The chain is built from TRBV27 and TRBJ2-7; TRBD2 is a possible D gene (5 bases). Germline V lookup: CDR1 MNHEY, CDR2 SMNVEV (reference sequence). Trimming stripped 3 bases from V and 3 bases from J, with 12 bases between. The CDR3 loop spans 14 amino acids. DNA for the CDR3: TGTGCCAGCAGTTTCGAGCGGTTCGGCTACGAGCAGTACTTC. This gives the protein CASSFERFGYEQYF.

In regard to this clonotype: A much larger clone lies a single base off, so this may be a read error. The chain couples TRBV20-1 to TRBJ2-7, with a weak D call TRBD2 (5 bases). Per the germline V gene, CDR1 is DFQATT and CDR2 is SNEGSKA (reference sequence). The CDR3 consists of 11 residues. CDR3 amino acids: CRAERVGEQYF. For the CDR3, the DNA is TGCAGAGCCGAGAGGGTAGGCGAGCAGTACTTC.

The chain has TRBV14 and TRBJ2-7; TRBD1 aligns across 10 bases. The CDR3 has 16 residues. Germline values: CDR1 SGHDN, CDR2 FVKESK. Trimming cost V 4 bases and J 5 bases; bases outside gene matches: 11. Here the CDR3 DNA reads TGTGCCAGCAGCCCGGGGACAGGGGAATTAACCAACGAGCAGTACTTC. Protein product: CASSPGTGELTNEQYF.

About this clonotype: The missing conserved phenylalanine or tryptophan at the end of this CDR3 makes a read error likely. The chain couples TRBV4-1 to TRBJ1-5; weak D call: TRBD1 (5 bases). The ends were cut back, 0 bases at V and 12 bases at J, with 18 bases in the middle. CDR1 and CDR2 (germline): MGHRA, YSYEKL. The CDR3 covers 15 residues. Here the CDR3 DNA reads TGCGCCAGCAGCCAAGACTTGGGACGGGGCAATCGCCAGCATCTT. It is translated as CASSQDLGRGNRQHL.

Ten or more counts support this clonotype. CDR3 sequence (DNA): TGCAGCGTTGGTGCTAGTATAGGGACAGATACGCAGTATTTT. Protein sequence: CSVGASIGTDTQYF. This chain joins TRBV29-1 and TRBJ2-3; D ambiguous. The CDR3 is 14 residues long. Trimming removed 4 bases from V and 3 bases from J, with 14 bases in between. Looked up from germline, CDR1 is SQVTM and CDR2 is ANQGSEA.

This clonotype was observed many times. The chain has TRBV4-3 and TRBJ1-1, with a possible D match to TRBD1 (6 bases). Between the trimmed V and J ends, which lost 2 bases and 2 bases, there was a span of 15 bases. Germline V gene data show CDR1 as LGHNA and CDR2 as YSLEER. The CDR3 length is 16 residues. CDR3 loop: CASSQTGGPLNTEAFF. The CDR3 DNA follows: TGCGCCAGCAGCCAAACCGGGGGCCCACTCAACACTGAAGCTTTCTTT.

This clonotype was seen ten or more times. The rearrangement uses TRBV29-1 and TRBJ1-5; the match to TRBD1 covers 7 bases. V dropped 7 bases and J dropped 3; count of bases not matched to a gene: 6. CDR3 length: 13 amino acids. CDR1 SQVTM and CDR2 ANQGSEA come from the germline V gene. The CDR3 nucleotides read TGCAGCGCCCAGACAGGGAACAATCAGCCCCAGCATTTT. Translation gives CSAQTGNNQPQHF.

In this sample, this clonotype turned up many times. V gene TRBV28 combines with J gene TRBJ1-5; D is possibly TRBD1 (6 bases). This CDR3 has 17 amino acids. Trimming cost V 3 bases and J 0 bases, with 15 bases left between them. Germline V gene sequence: CDR1 MDHEN, CDR2 SYDVKM. This CDR3 reads CASSFFEGEFSNQPQHF. CDR3 bases: TGTGCCAGCAGTTTTTTCGAGGGGGAGTTTAGCAATCAGCCCCAGCATTTT.

The chain couples TRBV7-9 to TRBJ1-2, with D possibly TRBD1 on 5 matching bases. This CDR3 has 14 residues. V dropped 5 bases and J dropped 5 bases, with 15 bases sitting between them. Germline values: CDR1 SEHNR, CDR2 FQNEAQ (reference sequence). The CDR3 bases are TGTGCCAGCAGCACCGGGACCGAGTCGTATGGCTACACCTTC. Translating it yields CASSTGTESYGYTF.

This clonotype has at least ten counts. The DNA for the CDR3 is TGTGCCAGCAGCGGGGGACAGTTTGAAGACACCATATATTTT. This gives the protein CASSGGQFEDTIYF. The chain couples TRBV9 to TRBJ1-3, with 7 positions matching TRBD1. J gave up 8 bases and V 3 bases, and 8 bases lay outside the gene matches. Germline CDR1 reads SGDLS; CDR2 reads YYNGEE. This CDR3 comprises 14 residues.

At least ten counts were recorded for this clonotype. The chain uses TRBV7-9 and TRBJ1-5; TRBD1 agrees at 10 bases. Germline CDR1 and CDR2: SEHNR and FQNEAQ (reference sequence). This CDR3 contains 19 residues. After removal of 5 bases from V and 0 bases from J, the junction contained 13 bases not matched to a gene. The DNA for the CDR3 is TGTGCCAGCAGCCCCTATGACGGGACAGGGGTCTATAGCAATCAGCCCCAGCATTTT. It translates to CASSPYDGTGVYSNQPQHF.

The CDR3 sequence is CATSDPYYNEQFF. The CDR3 DNA reads TGTGCCACCAGTGACCCTTACTACAATGAGCAGTTCTTC. The chain employs TRBV24-1 and TRBJ2-1; D call uncertain. CDR1 and CDR2 from the germline V gene are KGHDR and SFDVKD. CDR3 length: 13 residues. Between the trimmed V and J ends, which lost 4 bases and 3 bases, there was a span of 6 bases.

This clonotype was detected only once. A much larger clone differs by one base, so this may be a read error. The chain recombines TRBV7-9 with TRBJ2-3; D is undetermined. This CDR3 contains 13 residues. Deletions cut 8 bases from V and 3 bases from J, with 12 bases between. The V gene's germline CDR1 is SEHNR and CDR2 FQNEAQ (reference sequence). This CDR3 is CASGPENTDTQYF. CDR3 nucleotide sequence: TGTGCCAGCGGCCCGGAGAATACAGATACGCAGTATTTT.

The rearrangement joins TRBV19 to TRBJ2-1; 12 nucleotides agree with TRBD2. In germline, CDR1 is LNHDA, CDR2 SQIVND (reference sequence). The ends lost 11 bases at V and 3 bases at J; junction bases unmatched: 11. This CDR3 has 16 amino acids. CDR3 DNA sequence: TGTGCCGTCTCAGGACTAGCGGGGAAACACTACAATGAGCAGTTCTTC. Its translation is CAVSGLAGKHYNEQFF.

The sample holds many counts of this clonotype. The rearrangement uses TRBV6-6 and TRBJ2-2, with 13 bases identical to TRBD2. This CDR3 is built from 17 residues. Losses at the gene ends were 5 bases for V and 0 bases for J; bases not matched to a gene: 3. Germline CDR1 reads MNHNY; CDR2 reads SVGAGI (reference sequence). The CDR3 sequence is CASSTSGGASNTGELFF. In DNA, the CDR3 is TGTGCCAGCAGTACTAGCGGGGGGGCATCGAACACCGGGGAGCTGTTTTTT.

This clonotype was detected ten times or more. V and J are TRBV7-2 and TRBJ2-7, with TRBD2 identical over 10 bases. The germline gives CDR1 SGHTA, CDR2 FQGNSA. Losses at the gene ends were 3 bases for V and 6 bases for J; bases not matched to a gene: 8. CDR3 length: 15 amino acids. The CDR3 region has the DNA TGTGCCAGCAGCTTCGTAGAGCGGGAGGGCCTCGAGCAGTACTTC. Amino acids: CASSFVEREGLEQYF.

This clonotype has at least ten counts. The chain employs TRBV2 and TRBJ2-3, with 11 bases identical to TRBD2. Unmatched junction bases numbered 4, after V lost 2 bases and J lost 0 bases. This CDR3 region has 17 residues. Germline loops: CDR1 SNHLY, CDR2 FYNNEI. The CDR3 sequence is CASSETRLAGSTDTQYF. Here the CDR3 DNA reads TGTGCCAGCAGTGAAACGAGACTAGCGGGAAGCACAGATACGCAGTATTTT.

In DNA, the CDR3 is TGTGCCAGCAGTTTAGTTTCCTTACGTAGCTCCTACAATGAGCAGTTCTTC. Translated, it gives CASSLVSLRSSYNEQFF. The rearrangement joins TRBV12-3 or TRBV12-4 to TRBJ2-1, with no clear D. The CDR3 is 17 residues long. Trimming took off 1 base at V and 0 bases at J, with 13 bases between the two ends.

This clonotype was observed a single time. Just one base apart from a much larger clone, this may be a read error. The chain has TRBV4-3 and TRBJ2-7; D gene unclear. Per the germline V gene, CDR1 is LGHNA and CDR2 is YSLEER. This CDR3 has 14 amino acids. CDR3 in DNA: TGCGCCATCAGCCAAGATTTCGCAGGCTTCGAGCAGTACTTC. Its protein is CAISQDFAGFEQYF.